This TCR beta chain appears in the sequencing data of a study of beta chain features in type 1 diabetes. Germline trimming cut 1 base from V and 13 bases from J; bases unmatched to any gene: 12. The CDR3 spans 15 residues. The germline V gene encodes CDR1 SGHTA and CDR2 FQGNSA. This clone was observed a few times. Isolated RNA was reverse transcribed in full, so expressed TCRB transcripts were sequenced. Produced via immunoSEQ multiplex PCR; TCRdb's table is partial and in-frame only. The data hold 250,000 to 300,000 clones, with roughly 8% observed a single time. Source material: central memory CD4+ T cells from blood. The sequence came from a woman between 18 and 29 years old in good health. This chain uses TRBV7-2 with TRBJ2-1; 8 bases are a match to TRBD2. CDR3 coding DNA: TGTGCCAGCAGCTTAGAATTCGGAGTTGGGACTAGTCAGTTCTTC. Encoded protein: CASSLEFGVGTSQFF.